The 8 T cell receptor beta chains reported below all come from one sample, sequenced in a study of T cell repertoires in cytomegalovirus infection. TCRdb called the reads again in MiXCR, with one record for every CDR3 protein. The profile shows approximately 500,000 distinct CDR3 sequences, about 33% of them singletons. These receptors' antigens are unknown. The sample in question was cultured PBMCs, obtained from culture after CMV antigen stimulation. These receptors all come from a human donor in good health (CMV status not recorded). Some clones in this sample may be carry-over from other donors' samples.

V gene TRBV28 combines with J gene TRBJ1-2, with D possibly TRBD1 on 6 matching bases. This CDR3 has 15 residues. Germline lookup yields CDR1 MDHEN and CDR2 SYDVKM. The V and J ends lost 5 bases and 8 bases respectively, with 21 bases between them. The CDR3 is CASSALDRPQRGYTF. The CDR3 coding sequence is TGTGCCAGCAGTGCCCTCGACAGGCCCCAGCGGGGCTACACCTTC.

This clonotype was observed at least ten times. CDR3 sequence reads: CASSSPDANNEQFF. In DNA form, the CDR3 reads TGTGCCAGCAGTTCCCCGGACGCGAACAATGAGCAGTTCTTC. The chain couples TRBV28 to TRBJ2-1; no clear D. CDR1 is MDHEN and CDR2 is SYDVKM in the germline V gene. There are 14 residues in the CDR3. V was clipped by 4 bases and J by 5 bases, with 12 bases between them.

This clonotype was seen many times. V and J are TRBV7-2 and TRBJ2-7; the match to TRBD2 covers 7 bases. Germline V gives CDR1 SGHTA, CDR2 FQGNSA. V lost 5 bases, J lost 3 bases, and 13 bases stayed unmatched. The CDR3 consists of 16 residues. CDR3: CASSGSRAGVNYEQYF. The CDR3, as DNA: TGTGCCAGCAGCGGTAGCAGGGCGGGAGTAAACTACGAGCAGTACTTC.

This clonotype has more than one count but fewer than ten. V is TRBV6-1 and J is TRBJ2-7; TRBD2 aligns across 8 bases. Per germline, CDR1 MNHNS and CDR2 SASEGT. V trimming: 2 bases; J trimming: 3 bases; junction bases outside the gene matches: 6. This CDR3 has 15 amino acids. The CDR3 coding sequence is TGTGCCAGCAGTGAAATTCCGGGACTAGACTACGAGCAGTACTTC. It specifies CASSEIPGLDYEQYF.

This clonotype was seen more than once but under ten times. The rearrangement joins TRBV11-2 to TRBJ2-1, with 9 nucleotides matching TRBD2. Trimming removed 4 bases from V and 4 bases from J; junction bases left unmatched: 8. Germline V gene sequence: CDR1 SGHAT, CDR2 FQNNGV. The CDR3 runs to 16 residues. The DNA of the CDR3 is TGTGCCAGCAGCTCCCGTCTGGGACTAGCTTACAATGAGCAGTTCTTC. This gives the protein CASSSRLGLAYNEQFF. Supplemented by reference TRBV11-2 and TRBJ2-1, the full variable domain reads EAGVAQSPRYKIIEKRQSVAFWCNPISGHATLYWYQQILGQGPKLLIQFQNNGVVDDSQLPKDRFSAERLKGVDSTLKIQPAKLEDSAVYLCASSSRLGLAYNEQFFGPGTRLTVL.

This clonotype was seen a single time. V and J are TRBV11-3 and TRBJ2-5; D uncertain. The V end was cut by 4 bases, the J end by 1 base, with 10 bases between. Germline V gene sequence: CDR1 SGHNT, CDR2 YENEEA. This CDR3 spans 14 amino acids. For the CDR3, the DNA is TGTGCCAGCAGCTCTCCCGAAGGCCAAGAGACCCAGTACTTC. Translation gives CASSSPEGQETQYF.

The chain is built from TRBV25-1 and TRBJ2-1; 7 positions match TRBD1. Germline loops: CDR1 MGHDK, CDR2 SYGVNS. The CDR3 is 15 residues long. Germline trimming cut 1 base from V and 6 bases from J; bases unmatched to any gene: 6. The CDR3 coding sequence is TGTGCCAGCAGTGAATGGGGGACAGCTACCAATGAGCAGTTCTTC. Translated: CASSEWGTATNEQFF.

The chain uses TRBV11-2 and TRBJ2-5, with 13 bases that match TRBD2. V was pared by 5 bases and J by 2 bases, with 5 bases of the junction left unmatched. Germline loops: CDR1 SGHAT, CDR2 FQNNGV. The CDR3 is made up of 16 amino acids. CDR3 sequence (DNA): TGTGCCAGCAGCCGGGGGACTAGCGGGACTCAAGAGACCCAGTACTTC. Protein product: CASSRGTSGTQETQYF. Full variable domain (missing parts from reference TRBV11-2 and TRBJ2-5): EAGVAQSPRYKIIEKRQSVAFWCNPISGHATLYWYQQILGQGPKLLIQFQNNGVVDDSQLPKDRFSAERLKGVDSTLKIQPAKLEDSAVYLCASSRGTSGTQETQYFGPGTRLLVL.